Shown below are 32 T cell receptor beta chains from a single sample sequenced in a study of blood T cell repertoires in COVID-19. Sequencing was performed with immunoSEQ multiplex PCR; in TCRdb, only in-frame clones are kept and a portion is missing. The table has about 110,000 clones, 85% seen once; the top ten hold about 3.9%. Sequencing was done on a sample of peripheral blood. The receptor source for this set is a man between 50 and 59 years old with acute or convalescent COVID-19.

J is TRBJ2-1 and V is TRBV3-1 (or the pseudogene TRBV3-2), with D maybe TRBD2 (6 bases). Trimming removed 1 base from V and 9 bases from J, with 16 bases in between. The CDR3 runs to 15 residues. Germline V gives CDR1 LGHDT, CDR2 YNNKEL (reference sequence). Written as DNA, the CDR3 is TGTGCCAGCAGCCAAGGTACCCGAAAGGAGGGTGAGCAGTTCTTC. Its translation is CASSQGTRKEGEQFF.

This sequence joins TRBV5-4 and TRBJ2-2; 7 bases fit TRBD2. This CDR3 contains 12 residues. Unmatched junction bases numbered 5, after V lost 5 bases and J lost 10 bases. CDR1 SGHNT and CDR2 YYREEE come from the germline V gene (reference sequence). The DNA of the CDR3 is TGTGCCAGCAGGAGCGGGGATGAGGAGCTGTTTTTT. Translation gives CASRSGDEELFF.

The rearrangement links TRBV19 to TRBJ1-2; the D gene is possibly TRBD1 (5 bases). Germline CDR1 and CDR2: LNHDA and SQIVND (reference sequence). Trimming stripped 5 bases from V and 5 bases from J, with 9 bases between. CDR3 length equals 12 residues. The DNA of the CDR3 is TGTGCCAGTAGTCCCGCAGGGTATGGCTACACCTTC. This encodes CASSPAGYGYTF.

The CDR3 coding sequence is TGTGCCAGCAGCTGGGGACACGAAAACTACAATGAGCAGTTCTTC. Its protein is CASSWGHENYNEQFF. The chain uses TRBV11-3 and TRBJ2-1, with D possibly matching TRBD1 (6 bases). V dropped 4 bases and J dropped 3 bases, with 13 bases sitting between them. This CDR3 is built from 15 residues. CDR1 and CDR2 (germline): SGHNT, YENEEA. The full variable domain, with the rest looked up from reference TRBV11-3 and TRBJ2-1, is EAGVVQSPRYKIIEKKQPVAFWCNPISGHNTLYWYLQNLGQGPELLIRYENEEAVDDSQLPKDRFSAERLKGVDSTLKIQPAELGDSAVYLCASSWGHENYNEQFFGPGTRLTVL.

The chain recombines TRBV10-2 with TRBJ2-7; the D gene is possibly TRBD1 (6 bases). The CDR3 runs 13 residues. The V and J ends lost 4 bases and 3 bases respectively, with 10 bases between them. Germline V gene data show CDR1 as WSHSY and CDR2 as SAAADI. As DNA, the CDR3 is TGCGCCAGCAGTGGACGGACAGTCTACGAGCAGTACTTC. Translated: CASSGRTVYEQYF.

V usage is TRBV15 and J usage is TRBJ1-4; TRBD1 might be the D (5 bases). Germline-derived CDR1 and CDR2 are LNHNV and YYDKDF (reference sequence). CDR3 size: 14 residues. The V end lost 8 bases, the J end lost 5 bases, and 15 bases lay between the germline ends. CDR3 in amino acids: CATGPRAGNEKLFF. For the CDR3, the DNA is TGTGCCACCGGACCCCGGGCAGGGAATGAAAAACTGTTTTTT.

The genes are TRBV9 and TRBJ1-2; 7 bases map to TRBD1. The CDR3 consists of 14 residues. Germline lookup yields CDR1 SGDLS and CDR2 YYNGEE. J gave up 2 bases and V 0 bases, and 1 base lay outside the gene matches. In nucleotides, the CDR3 is TGTGCCAGCAGCGTAGAGGGACAGAACTATGGCTACACCTTC. This translates into CASSVEGQNYGYTF.

This chain uses TRBV27 with TRBJ2-1, with 10 bases that match TRBD2. The germline gives CDR1 MNHEY, CDR2 SMNVEV (reference sequence). CDR3 size: 15 residues. J lost 0 bases, V lost 6 bases, and 2 bases had no gene match. The CDR3 DNA sequence: TGTGCCAGCAGCTCTAGCGGGAGCTCCTACAATGAGCAGTTCTTC. This sequence encodes CASSSSGSSYNEQFF.

The chain carries TRBV24-1 and TRBJ2-1, with 10 positions matching TRBD1. The junction had 9 bases not matched to a gene; V was cut back by 1 base and J by 7 bases. Germline V gene lookup returns CDR1 KGHDR and CDR2 SFDVKD. The CDR3 is 17 amino acids. The CDR3 region is CATSDLREGQGLNEQFF. Here the CDR3 DNA reads TGTGCCACCAGTGATTTACGGGAGGGACAGGGGTTGAATGAGCAGTTCTTC.

V gene TRBV27 combines with J gene TRBJ2-7; TRBD2 agrees at 9 bases. The junction had 7 bases not matched to a gene; V was cut back by 1 base and J by 3 bases. Germline V gene data show CDR1 as MNHEY and CDR2 as SMNVEV (reference sequence). This CDR3 comprises 16 residues. CDR3 residues: CASSLLVAGGVYEQYF. CDR3 nucleotide sequence: TGTGCCAGCAGTTTATTAGTCGCGGGAGGGGTCTACGAGCAGTACTTC.

The V call is TRBV9, the J call TRBJ1-1; no reliable D call. The CDR3 length is 15 residues. Trimming cost V 2 bases and J 1 base, with 12 bases left between them. Germline CDR1 and CDR2: SGDLS and YYNGEE. The CDR3 region has the DNA TGTGCCAGCAGCGTCACAGAAGCTGGGAACACTGAAGCTTTCTTT. Amino acids: CASSVTEAGNTEAFF.

CDR3 sequence reads: CASSVEPTKYNSPLHF. The CDR3 DNA follows: TGTGCCAGCAGCGTAGAGCCTACCAAGTATAATTCACCCCTCCACTTT. V is TRBV9 and J is TRBJ1-6; D unresolved. Germline CDR1 is SGDLS and CDR2 is YYNGEE. With 0 bases removed from V and 4 bases from J, the gap between germline ends came to 11 bases. The CDR3 length is 16 residues.

The V and J genes are TRBV10-3 and TRBJ1-1, with TRBD1 matching 7 bases. The CDR3 has 15 residues. Per the germline V gene, CDR1 is ENHRY and CDR2 is SYGVKD. Trimming cost V 5 bases and J 4 bases; bases outside gene matches: 10. The CDR3 region has the DNA TGTGCCATCAGTAGAGAGGGGGCCCGAACCACTGAAGCTTTCTTT. This codes for CAISREGARTTEAFF.

The genes are TRBV9 and TRBJ2-1; TRBD1 agrees at 12 bases. CDR1 and CDR2 from the germline V gene are SGDLS and YYNGEE. V was pared by 10 bases and J by 6 bases, with 8 bases of the junction left unmatched. CDR3 length: 14 residues. CDR3 sequence (DNA): TGTGCCTCCGAGGGGACAGGGGGCAGCAATGAGCAGTTCTTC. Translated, it gives CASEGTGGSNEQFF.

This clone was recorded once. V gene TRBV29-1 combines with J gene TRBJ2-7, with D tentatively TRBD2 (6 bases). Trimming removed 4 bases from V and 6 bases from J, with 22 bases in between. In germline, CDR1 is SQVTM, CDR2 ANQGSEA. The CDR3 covers 15 residues. The CDR3 DNA is TGCAGCGTTGCCCGCATTTGGCAGGGAGGTGGCGAGCAGTACTTC. Amino acids: CSVARIWQGGGEQYF.

CDR3 sequence reads: CASSHRDGRNEKLFF. The DNA of the CDR3 is TGCGCCAGCAGCCACCGGGATGGCCGTAATGAAAAACTGTTTTTT. The chain combines TRBV4-1 with TRBJ1-4, with D uncertain. Per germline, CDR1 MGHRA and CDR2 YSYEKL. Deletions cut 3 bases from V and 4 bases from J, with 12 bases between. CDR3 length: 15 residues.

This rearrangement joins TRBV30 to TRBJ1-1; D gene ambiguous. Between the trimmed V and J ends, which lost 4 bases and 10 bases, there was a span of 16 bases. The germline V gene has CDR1 GTSNPN and CDR2 SVGIG (reference sequence). The CDR3 has 12 amino acids. The CDR3 nucleotides read TGTGCCTGGACCTTACTAGGAGCAGGAGCTTTCTTT. Residues: CAWTLLGAGAFF.

The CDR3 sequence: CASSMGRQPQHF. The CDR3 bases are TGTGCCAGCAGTATGGGGCGTCAGCCCCAGCATTTT. The J gene is TRBJ1-5, the V gene TRBV28, with a tentative D call TRBD1 (5 bases). CDR1 is MDHEN and CDR2 is SYDVKM in the germline V gene. CDR3 length: 12 residues. The ends were cut back, 5 bases at V and 6 bases at J, with 8 bases in the middle.

The chain carries TRBV4-1 and TRBJ2-2, with D possibly matching TRBD2 (6 bases). V gave up 4 bases and J gave up 3 bases, with 15 bases separating them. The germline CDR1 and CDR2 sequences are MGHRA and YSYEKL. The CDR3 covers 16 residues. CDR3 loop: CASSRYAGGDTGELFF. DNA of the CDR3: TGCGCCAGCAGCCGGTATGCCGGGGGAGACACCGGGGAGCTGTTTTTT.

This chain joins TRBV19 and TRBJ2-3; D uncertain. Germline CDR1 and CDR2: LNHDA and SQIVND (reference sequence). The germline V and J ends were trimmed by 5 bases and 0 bases, with 9 bases remaining between them. The CDR3 is made up of 14 amino acids. The CDR3 bases are TGTGCCAGTAGTCAGTCCTTTAGCACAGATACGCAGTATTTT. The encoded protein is CASSQSFSTDTQYF.

V is TRBV11-3 and J is TRBJ2-2; the D gene is possibly TRBD1 (5 bases). The CDR3 length is 14 residues. The ends were cut back, 5 bases at V and 3 bases at J, with 10 bases in the middle. Germline V gene lookup returns CDR1 SGHNT and CDR2 YENEEA. CDR3 residues: CASSRTGYTGELFF. CDR3 coding DNA: TGTGCCAGCAGCCGTACAGGATACACCGGGGAGCTGTTTTTT. Full variable domain (rest looked up from reference TRBV11-3 and TRBJ2-2): EAGVVQSPRYKIIEKKQPVAFWCNPISGHNTLYWYLQNLGQGPELLIRYENEEAVDDSQLPKDRFSAERLKGVDSTLKIQPAELGDSAVYLCASSRTGYTGELFFGEGSRLTVL.

V usage is TRBV5-8 and J usage is TRBJ2-3; tentatively, D is TRBD2 (6 bases). CDR3 size: 15 residues. CDR1 and CDR2 from the germline V gene are SGHTS and YDEGEE. The ends were cut back, 5 bases at V and 1 base at J, with 14 bases in the middle. The chain's CDR3 is CASSFVGGGTDTQYF. The DNA of the CDR3 is TGTGCCAGCAGTTTTGTCGGGGGTGGCACAGATACGCAGTATTTT.

Only a few counts were recorded for this clone. V usage is TRBV24-1 and J usage is TRBJ2-2; 8 nucleotides align to TRBD2. Trimming at V came to 7 bases and at J to 0 bases, leaving 9 bases not matched to a gene. CDR1 is KGHDR and CDR2 is SFDVKD in the germline V gene. The CDR3 contains 17 residues. DNA of the CDR3: TGTGCCACCAGGCGGGGGGATAGCGAAACGAACACCGGGGAGCTGTTTTTT. Translating gives CATRRGDSETNTGELFF.

The CDR3 DNA reads as TGTGCCAGCAGCACCGGACAGGGTGTCGCCAACGTCCTGACTTTC. It yields the protein CASSTGQGVANVLTF. The gene calls are TRBV11-2 and TRBJ2-6, with 8 bases that match TRBD1. Germline trimming cut 5 bases from V and 7 bases from J; bases unmatched to any gene: 7. The CDR3 contains 15 residues. From germline, CDR1 is SGHAT and CDR2 FQNNGV.

The chain combines TRBV13 with TRBJ1-2; D gene unclear. The CDR3 covers 14 residues. Deletions cut 3 bases from V and 1 base from J, with 9 bases between. Germline CDR1 is PRHDT and CDR2 is FYEKMQ (reference sequence). The CDR3 sequence is CASSFGQNNYGYTF. The CDR3 DNA reads as TGTGCCAGCAGCTTTGGGCAGAATAACTATGGCTACACCTTC. The entire variable domain, with the rest obtained from reference TRBV13 and TRBJ1-2, is as follows: AAGVIQSPRHLIKEKRETATLKCYPIPRHDTVYWYQQGPGQDPQFLISFYEKMQSDKGSIPDRFSAQQFSDYHSELNMSSLELGDSALYFCASSFGQNNYGYTFGSGTRLTVV.

The rearrangement uses TRBV3-1 (or the pseudogene TRBV3-2) and TRBJ2-7, with 9 bases matching TRBD1. Germline V gene sequence: CDR1 LGHDT, CDR2 YNNKEL (reference sequence). The J segment lost 2 bases and the V segment lost 4 bases, leaving 9 bases of the junction unmatched. This CDR3 has 16 amino acids. CDR3 loop: CASSRLSGTGPYEQYF. The DNA for the CDR3 is TGTGCCAGCAGCCGACTATCCGGGACAGGGCCCTACGAGCAGTACTTC.

This clone occurred a few times. V and J are TRBV19 and TRBJ1-3, with 8 bases aligning to TRBD1. The CDR3 covers 18 residues. From germline, CDR1 is LNHDA and CDR2 SQIVND (reference sequence). After removal of 1 base from V and 4 bases from J, the junction contained 12 bases not matched to a gene. The CDR3 nucleotides are TGTGCCAGTAGTATAGGCCCTAGGACAGGGAGCTACGGAAACACCATATATTTT. It is translated as CASSIGPRTGSYGNTIYF.

The chain links TRBV11-3 to TRBJ2-2; 9 nucleotides match TRBD2. The CDR3 contains 15 residues. V lost 4 bases and J lost 5; bases outside the gene matches: 5. Germline CDR1 and CDR2: SGHNT and YENEEA. The CDR3 nucleotides read TGTGCCAGCAGCTCGTTAGCGGGAGAAACCGGGGAGCTGTTTTTT. It translates to CASSSLAGETGELFF.

The rearrangement links TRBV7-2 to TRBJ2-5; TRBD2 agrees at 10 bases. With 4 bases clipped from V and 2 bases from J, the junction kept 4 bases outside the gene matches. This CDR3 is 15 amino acids long. From germline, CDR1 is SGHTA and CDR2 FQGNSA. CDR3 DNA sequence: TGTGCCAGCAGCTACGGACTAGCGGATCAAGAGACCCAGTACTTC. It yields the protein CASSYGLADQETQYF.

This clone was seen a few times. The gene calls are TRBV6-1 and TRBJ1-2; possibly TRBD1 for D (5 bases). Germline V lookup: CDR1 MNHNS, CDR2 SASEGT. Trimming stripped 1 base from V and 5 bases from J, with 14 bases between. This CDR3 spans 15 amino acids. In DNA form, the CDR3 reads TGTGCCAGCAGTGAAGATACCGCCGGGGGTTATGGCTACACCTTC. This gives the protein CASSEDTAGGYGYTF.

The chain combines TRBV19 with TRBJ1-1; D gene ambiguous. The CDR3 runs 14 residues. From germline, CDR1 is LNHDA and CDR2 SQIVND (reference sequence). V shed 0 bases and J shed 1 base, with 6 bases lying between them. CDR3 in DNA: TGTGCCAGTAGTATAGAAGCTAAGAACACTGAAGCTTTCTTT. Amino acids: CASSIEAKNTEAFF. The complete variable domain, with remaining parts taken from reference TRBV19 and TRBJ1-1, reads DGGITQSPKYLFRKEGQNVTLSCEQNLNHDAMYWYRQDPGQGLRLIYYSQIVNDFQKGDIAEGYSVSREKKESFPLTVTSAQKNPTAFYLCASSIEAKNTEAFFGQGTRLTVV.

This chain connects TRBV28 to TRBJ1-2; 7 nucleotides align to TRBD1. The trim removed 6 bases at V and 8 bases at J, leaving 12 bases unmatched. CDR1 and CDR2 from the germline V gene are MDHEN and SYDVKM. The CDR3 runs 14 residues. In DNA, the CDR3 is TGTGCCAGCAGGTTAGCAGGACAGGAAGTCGGCTACACCTTC. Its protein product is CASRLAGQEVGYTF.